This TCR beta chain was captured in a study of shared clonotypes between healthy human individuals. This table comes from immunoSEQ multiplex PCR, and its TCRdb copy is limited to in-frame clones, with some not included. The data contain about 2.3 million clones, approximately 90% of them singletons. CDR1 and CDR2 from the germline V gene are SGHTA and FQGNSA. The V gene lost 1 base and the J gene lost 2 bases, with 14 bases spanning the gap. This CDR3 contains 16 residues. The V call is TRBV7-2, the J call TRBJ2-5; D call uncertain. The receptor was derived from a man aged 18 to 29 in good health. Some clones in this sample may be carry-over from other donors' samples. Sequencing was performed on naive CD4+ T cells from PBMCs. Subset noted: CD45RA+ positively selected. For the CDR3, the DNA is TGTGCCAGCAGCTTAGTGGGAAGGGCAGGTCAAGAGACCCAGTACTTC. Protein sequence: CASSLVGRAGQETQYF.